These 9 T cell receptor beta chains came from one sample sequenced in a study of T cells in Graves' hyperthyroidism and ophthalmopathy. Amplification of TCR beta CDR3 regions used RNA as the template. The HTBI primer set was used in a first-round RT-PCR of the TCR CDR3. TCRdb re-derived calls from the multiplex PCR reads in MiXCR, one entry per CDR3 protein. The sample lists some 490,000 distinct CDR3 sequences, approximately 22% occurring once. Input material: blood. Source of these receptors: a woman between 65 and 79 years old with Graves' ophthalmopathy.

In its sample, this clonotype was seen many times. V gene TRBV11-3 combines with J gene TRBJ2-1, with D perhaps assigned TRBD1 or TRBD2 (5 bases each). The CDR3 is 13 residues long. CDR1 and CDR2 (germline): SGHNT, YENEEA. With 0 bases removed from V and 10 bases from J, the gap between germline ends came to 10 bases. In DNA form, the CDR3 reads TGTGCCAGCAGCTTAGATAGCCGGGGCGAGCAGTTCTTC. Residues: CASSLDSRGEQFF.

At least ten counts were recorded for this clonotype. The V call is TRBV2, the J call TRBJ2-2; D not certain. The CDR3 is made up of 14 amino acids. Looked up from germline, CDR1 is SNHLY and CDR2 is FYNNEI. The germline V and J ends were trimmed by 2 bases and 2 bases, with 6 bases remaining between them. CDR3 in DNA: TGTGCCAGCAGTGAAACGGCTAACACCGGGGAGCTGTTTTTT. Its protein is CASSETANTGELFF.

There are a few counts of this clonotype. The chain uses TRBV27 and TRBJ2-3; 12 positions agree with TRBD2. CDR1 MNHEY and CDR2 SMNVEV come from the germline V gene (reference sequence). This CDR3 is 16 amino acids long. Trimming at V came to 6 bases and at J to 0 bases, leaving 4 bases not matched to a gene. CDR3 sequence reads: CASSRTSGMSTDTQYF. CDR3 nucleotide sequence: TGTGCCAGCAGCAGGACTAGCGGGATGAGCACAGATACGCAGTATTTT.

This clonotype was seen ten or more times. This chain links TRBV2 with TRBJ2-3; D remains unclear. CDR1 is SNHLY and CDR2 is FYNNEI in the germline V gene. CDR3 length: 14 residues. The V end was cut by 4 bases, the J end by 1 base, with 9 bases between. The CDR3 sequence: CASSGVRRTDTQYF. CDR3 bases: TGTGCCAGCAGTGGGGTCAGACGCACAGATACGCAGTATTTT.

The chain carries TRBV7-2 and TRBJ2-7, with TRBD2 matching 11 bases. With V trimmed by 3 bases and J by 1 base, 14 bases remained unmatched. The CDR3 has 19 amino acids. Germline V gene lookup returns CDR1 SGHTA and CDR2 FQGNSA. The CDR3 region has the DNA TGTGCCAGCAGCTTTAGTATGCCCCTTCTAGCGGGAGGATCCTACGAGCAGTACTTC. It specifies CASSFSMPLLAGGSYEQYF.

This clonotype has ten or more counts. The chain employs TRBV6-1 and TRBJ2-2; 11 nucleotides agree with TRBD2. Germline values: CDR1 MNHNS, CDR2 SASEGT. The length of the CDR3 is 18 residues. Trimming cost V 3 bases and J 3 bases; bases outside gene matches: 9. The CDR3 loop is CASSDLPGTSGYTGELFF. The DNA for the CDR3 is TGTGCCAGCAGTGATCTACCCGGGACTAGCGGATACACCGGGGAGCTGTTTTTT.

This clonotype was counted only a few times. The V call is TRBV10-3, the J call TRBJ2-2, with 7 bases that match TRBD1. The length of the CDR3 is 14 residues. Germline CDR1 and CDR2: ENHRY and SYGVKD. J was trimmed by 4 bases and V by 5 bases; bases with no gene match: 4. The chain's CDR3 is CAISKRQGTGELFF. The CDR3 DNA sequence: TGTGCCATCAGTAAGCGACAGGGCACCGGGGAGCTGTTTTTT.

This clonotype was observed a handful of times. The chain carries TRBV6-1 and TRBJ2-7; TRBD2 is a possible D gene (7 bases). The V and J ends lost 7 bases and 3 bases respectively, with 16 bases between them. This CDR3 has 14 residues. The germline gives CDR1 MNHNS, CDR2 SASEGT. For the CDR3, the DNA is TGTGCCAGCAAGCTGGGGGCTAGCGGCTACGAGCAGTACTTC. This encodes CASKLGASGYEQYF.

The chain has TRBV12-3 or TRBV12-4 and TRBJ2-1; 8 nucleotides agree with TRBD1. The CDR3 loop spans 13 amino acids. Trimming cost V 10 bases and J 5 bases; bases outside gene matches: 7. CDR3 sequence (DNA): TGTGCCACCCGGACAGGGAACAACAATGAGCAGTTCTTC. This translates into CATRTGNNNEQFF.